The 3 T cell receptor beta chains presented below share a single source sample, sequenced in a study of Tregs in tolerant kidney transplant recipients. TCRdb keeps only in-frame clones here, not all; method: immunoSEQ multiplex PCR. The data include over 45,000 clones; the top ten clones carry roughly 0.85%. Sequenced here: CD4+ T cells from blood, sampled before the transplant. The receptors derive from a human donor who received a combined kidney and bone marrow transplant.

Note on this clone: The read ends 3 residues shy of where the CDR3 ends; the end is completed using the germline J gene. This chain links TRBV2 with TRBJ2-7; TRBD1 matches at 10 bases. Losses at the gene ends were 1 base for V and 3 bases for J; bases not matched to a gene: 3. Germline V lookup: CDR1 SNHLY, CDR2 FYNNEI. The CDR3 spans 15 residues. The covered CDR3 bases are TGTGCCAGCAGTGAAGGACAGGGGGCTAACTACGAG. Protein sequence: CASSEGQGANYE. The entire CDR3 is CASSEGQGANYEQYF.

About this clone: The read comes to an end 3 residues before the CDR3 does, leaving the germline J gene to fill in the end. The V and J genes are TRBV20-1 and TRBJ2-5; D uncertain. Trimming removed 5 bases at V and 1 base at J, with 11 bases between. The CDR3 has 13 residues. Germline V gene data show CDR1 as DFQATT and CDR2 as SNEGSKA (reference sequence). CDR3 amino acids: CSAPDGSQETQYF. CDR3 DNA, as far as it was read: TGCAGTGCTCCTGACGGGTCCCAAGAGACC.

Concerning this clone itself: The CDR3 end lies 3 residues beyond the end of the read and is filled in from the germline J gene. V is TRBV7-3 and J is TRBJ2-5; 9 nucleotides align to TRBD2. The CDR3 totals 16 residues. Per the germline V gene, CDR1 is SGHTA and CDR2 is FQGTGA. V was pared by 5 bases and J by 7 bases, with 14 bases of the junction left unmatched. CDR3 amino acids: CASSPSAGGTPGTQYF. CDR3 DNA (partial): TGTGCCAGCAGCCCCTCGGCGGGGGGGACTCCGGGGACC.